The sequence of this TCR beta chain was determined in a study of cytomegalovirus exposure and HLA in healthy donors. Study background: An earlier analysis identified more than 90 million unique TCR beta sequences in approximately 190 million T cells. Study-level points and caveats: The authors confirmed in vitro that a few CMV-associated chains were specific for CMV antigens. About 150 TCR beta chains were listed as cytomegalovirus-associated. Later analysis suggested links between common viral pathogens and several top significant clusters.

V lost 4 bases and J 7 bases, leaving 22 bases between the germline ends. This CDR3 region has 17 residues. Germline assignment: CDR1 SGHVS and CDR2 FNYEAQ. Remarks on this clone: Its antigen is unknown.

The study ran its PCR with 60 Vbeta and 13 Jbeta primers. The repertoire was sequenced with immunoSEQ multiplex PCR; TCRdb's copy has only in-frame clones and lacks some. The sample yields fewer than 120,000 clones, roughly 86% seen once. The sequence was collected from a man in his forties in good health and CMV-seronegative. Input material: PBMCs. The rearrangement links TRBV7-6 to TRBJ1-4; tentatively, D is TRBD1 (6 bases). The CDR3 coding sequence is TGTGCCAGCAGCTCCCAGCCCGGACAGCCTCTTCGTGAAAAACTGTTTTTT. Residues: CASSSQPGQPLREKLFF.